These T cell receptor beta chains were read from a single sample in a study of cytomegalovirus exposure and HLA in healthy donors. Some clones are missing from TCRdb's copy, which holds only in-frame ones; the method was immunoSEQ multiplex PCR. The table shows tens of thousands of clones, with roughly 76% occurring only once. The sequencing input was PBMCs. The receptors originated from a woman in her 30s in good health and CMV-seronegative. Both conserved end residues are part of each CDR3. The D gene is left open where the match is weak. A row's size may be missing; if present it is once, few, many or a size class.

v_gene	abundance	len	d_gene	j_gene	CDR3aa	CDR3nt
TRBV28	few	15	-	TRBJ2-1	CASICRDSRCSEQFF	TGTGCCAGCATTTGCCGGGACTCAAGGTGCAGTGAGCAGTTCTTC
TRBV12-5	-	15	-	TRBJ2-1	CASGLGPTGVGEQFF	TGTGCTAGTGGTTTGGGCCCGACAGGAGTGGGTGAGCAGTTCTTC
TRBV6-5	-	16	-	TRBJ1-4	CASSYSVPATNEKLFF	TGTGCCAGCAGTTACTCGGTCCCTGCGACTAATGAAAAACTGTTTTTT
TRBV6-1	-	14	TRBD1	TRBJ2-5	CASTIRGPQETQYF	TGTGCCAGCACAATCAGGGGGCCCCAAGAGACCCAGTACTTC
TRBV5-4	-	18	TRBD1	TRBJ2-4	CASSSGGEDRGRGDIQYF	TGTGCCAGCAGCTCGGGGGGGGAGGACAGGGGGAGGGGAGACATTCAGTACTTC
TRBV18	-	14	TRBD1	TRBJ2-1	CASSPPTGGNEQFF	TGTGCCAGCTCACCACCCACAGGGGGCAATGAGCAGTTCTTC
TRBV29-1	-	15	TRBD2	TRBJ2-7	CSVGPDLAGRYEQYF	TGCAGCGTTGGACCTGATCTAGCGGGGAGATACGAGCAGTACTTC
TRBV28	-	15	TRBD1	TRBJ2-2	CASQGAFRSAGELFF	TGTGCCAGCCAGGGGGCCTTTAGGTCGGCCGGGGAGCTGTTTTTT
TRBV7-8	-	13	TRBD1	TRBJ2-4	CASSFETGDIQYF	TGTGCCAGCAGCTTCGAGACAGGGGACATTCAGTACTTC
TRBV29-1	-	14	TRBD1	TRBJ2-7	CSVEVRQGWGEQCF	TGCAGCGTTGAGGTCCGACAGGGCTGGGGCGAGCAGTGCTTC
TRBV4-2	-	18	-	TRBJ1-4	CASSQDEPAGGFAEKLFF	TGTGCCAGCAGCCAAGATGAACCGGCCGGCGGCTTTGCGGAAAAACTGTTTTTT
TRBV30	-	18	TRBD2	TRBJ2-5	CAGSLAMISSGRVETQYF	TGTGCCGGATCACTGGCGATGATTTCTAGCGGGAGGGTGGAGACCCAGTACTTC
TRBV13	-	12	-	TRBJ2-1	CASSRVLNEQFF	TGTGCCAGCAGTCGTGTTTTAAATGAGCAGTTCTTC
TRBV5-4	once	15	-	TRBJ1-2	CASSLISTGNYGYTF	TGTGCCAGCAGCTTGATCAGCACAGGGAACTATGGCTACACCTTC
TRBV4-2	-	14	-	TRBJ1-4	CASSQDITNEKLFF	TGTGCCAGCAGCCAAGACATAACTAATGAAAAACTGTTTTTT
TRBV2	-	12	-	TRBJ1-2	CASGGGHYGYTF	TGTGCCAGCGGGGGCGGCCACTATGGCTACACCTTC
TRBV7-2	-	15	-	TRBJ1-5	CASSLMQGKNQPQHF	TGTGCCAGCAGCTTAATGCAGGGAAAAAATCAGCCCCAGCATTTT
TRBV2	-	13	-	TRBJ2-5	CASGAGWRETQYF	TGTGCCAGCGGGGCAGGATGGAGAGAGACCCAGTACTTC
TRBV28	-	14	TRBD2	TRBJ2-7	CASSSGGYSYEQYF	TGTGCCAGCAGTTCCGGGGGGTACTCCTACGAGCAGTACTTC
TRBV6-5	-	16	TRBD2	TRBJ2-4	CASSYRGSKTKNIQYF	TGTGCCAGCAGTTACCGCGGGAGTAAAACCAAAAACATTCAGTACTTC
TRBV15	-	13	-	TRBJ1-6	CATSRPEGLPLHF	TGTGCCACCAGCAGACCTGAGGGCTTACCCCTCCACTTT
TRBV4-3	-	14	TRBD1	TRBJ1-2	CASSPSWRGQSYTF	TGCGCCAGCAGCCCCTCCTGGAGGGGGCAGAGCTACACCTTC
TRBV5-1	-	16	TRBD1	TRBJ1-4	CASSTGDRGNNEKLFF	TGCGCCAGCAGCACAGGGGACAGGGGAAATAATGAAAAACTGTTTTTT
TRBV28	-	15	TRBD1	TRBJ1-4	CASSFPGTGGKKLFF	TGTGCCAGCAGTTTTCCTGGGACAGGGGGCAAAAAACTGTTTTTT
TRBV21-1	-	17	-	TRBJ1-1	CASSGPLHQLLNTEAFF	TGTGCCAGCAGCGGGCCATTGCACCAACTGTTGAACACTGAAGCTTTCTTT
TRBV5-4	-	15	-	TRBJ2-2	CASSWGSGATGELFF	TGTGCCAGCAGCTGGGGTAGCGGAGCCACCGGGGAGCTGTTTTTT
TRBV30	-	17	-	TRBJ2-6	CAWSFGSRRSGANVLTF	TGTGCCTGGAGTTTCGGGAGTCGACGCTCTGGGGCCAACGTCCTGACTTTC
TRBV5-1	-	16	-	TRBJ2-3	CASSRSGFTSTDTQYF	TGCGCCAGCAGCCGTAGCGGATTCACTAGCACAGATACGCAGTATTTT
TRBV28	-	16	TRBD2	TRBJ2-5	CASSLWQRGVQETQYF	TGTGCCAGCAGTTTATGGCAACGGGGGGTCCAAGAGACCCAGTACTTC
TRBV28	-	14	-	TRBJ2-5	CASSLWQGKETQYF	TGTGCCAGCAGTTTATGGCAGGGAAAAGAGACCCAGTACTTC
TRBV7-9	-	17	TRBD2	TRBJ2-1	CASSPPRRLAVDNEQFF	TGTGCCAGCAGCCCCCCGAGAAGGCTAGCGGTAGACAATGAGCAGTTCTTC
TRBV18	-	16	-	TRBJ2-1	CASSPPASGSYNEQFF	TGTGCCAGCTCACCACCTGCCAGCGGCTCCTACAATGAGCAGTTCTTC
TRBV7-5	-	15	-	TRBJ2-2	CARSILAPNTGELFF	TGTGCCAGAAGCATACTAGCCCCGAACACCGGGGAGCTGTTTTTT
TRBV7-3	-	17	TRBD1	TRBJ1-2	CSSSNMPLGTGGVGYTF	TGTTCCAGCAGCAACATGCCGCTCGGGACAGGAGGAGTGGGCTACACCTTC
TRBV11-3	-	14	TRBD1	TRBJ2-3	CASSNRGGTDTQYF	TGTGCCAGCAGCAACAGGGGTGGCACAGATACGCAGTATTTT
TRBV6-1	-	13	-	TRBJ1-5	CASSDPGHQPQHF	TGTGCCAGCAGTGACCCAGGGCATCAGCCCCAGCATTTT
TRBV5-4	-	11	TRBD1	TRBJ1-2	CAYQGEYGYTF	TGTGCCTACCAGGGGGAATATGGCTACACCTTC
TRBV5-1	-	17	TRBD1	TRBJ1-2	CASSLRTGGGRDYGYTF	TGCGCCAGCAGCTTGAGGACAGGGGGAGGACGTGACTATGGCTACACCTTC
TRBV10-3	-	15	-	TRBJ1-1	CAISDRNHGNTEAFF	TGTGCCATCAGTGACAGGAACCACGGGAACACTGAAGCTTTCTTT
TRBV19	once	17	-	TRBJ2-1	CASMSGFRLGGYNEQFF	TGTGCCAGTATGAGCGGGTTTAGGTTGGGGGGCTACAATGAGCAGTTCTTC